Listed here are 20 T cell receptor beta chains from one sample, sequenced in a study of OX40 agonist ivuxolimab in advanced cancers. Sequenced by immunoSEQ multiplex PCR; TCRdb stores in-frame clones only, minus some. The sample has approximately 58,000 clones; 70% to 90% are singletons. Material: CD4+ or CD8+ T cells sorted from blood, obtained in a trial of the OX40 agonist ivuxolimab. The receptors stem from an adult with an advanced solid tumor such as melanoma, head and neck, liver or kidney cancer.

The chain carries TRBV19 and TRBJ2-3; D might be TRBD1 or TRBD2, each matching 5 bases. The CDR3 extends over 15 amino acids. V was pared by 3 bases and J by 0 bases, with 10 bases between. Germline V gene data show CDR1 as LNHDA and CDR2 as SQIVND (reference sequence). CDR3 sequence reads: CASSIARGSTDTQYF. CDR3 nucleotide sequence: TGTGCCAGTAGTATCGCGAGGGGTAGCACAGATACGCAGTATTTT.

CDR3: CASSLGTVTTDTQYF. The CDR3, as DNA: TGTGCCAGCAGCCTCGGGACGGTCACCACAGATACGCAGTATTTT. The V gene is TRBV6-5, the J gene TRBJ2-3; possibly TRBD1 or TRBD2 for D (5 bases each). CDR1 and CDR2 from the germline V gene are MNHEY and SVGAGI. Between the trimmed V and J ends, which lost 6 bases and 2 bases, there was a span of 15 bases. CDR3 length: 15 residues.

The CDR3 DNA sequence: TGTGCCAGTAGTTTAGCGGGGGATGGCTACACCTTC. Its protein is CASSLAGDGYTF. The chain has TRBV19 and TRBJ1-2, with D perhaps TRBD1 (5 bases). The germline V and J ends were trimmed by 5 bases and 6 bases, with 10 bases remaining between them. The CDR3 consists of 12 residues. Germline values: CDR1 LNHDA, CDR2 SQIVND (reference sequence).

J is TRBJ2-7 and V is TRBV4-2; perhaps TRBD1 as D (6 bases). The CDR3 covers 15 residues. With 1 base removed from V and 2 bases from J, the gap between germline ends came to 12 bases. Germline V lookup: CDR1 LGHNA, CDR2 YNFKEQ. DNA of the CDR3: TGTGCCAGCAGCCAAGCAACAGGGTCCGCCTACGAGCAGTACTTC. Protein product: CASSQATGSAYEQYF.

The chain carries TRBV19 and TRBJ1-1, with D maybe TRBD1 (6 bases). CDR3 length: 14 residues. Germline V gives CDR1 LNHDA, CDR2 SQIVND (reference sequence). The V and J ends lost 4 bases and 10 bases respectively, with 19 bases between them. The CDR3 region has the DNA TGTGCCAGTAGTAGCTTGGCAGGGGTTAGAGGAGCTTTCTTT. Residues: CASSSLAGVRGAFF. Full variable domain (rest looked up from reference TRBV19 and TRBJ1-1): DGGITQSPKYLFRKEGQNVTLSCEQNLNHDAMYWYRQDPGQGLRLIYYSQIVNDFQKGDIAEGYSVSREKKESFPLTVTSAQKNPTAFYLCASSSLAGVRGAFFGQGTRLTVV.

This chain connects TRBV28 to TRBJ1-2; D is unclear. From germline, CDR1 is MDHEN and CDR2 SYDVKM. Trimming took 7 bases from V and 5 from J, leaving 11 bases between them. This CDR3 is built from 12 residues. The CDR3 DNA is TGTGCCAGCACCAACACTGGTTATGGCTACACCTTC. Protein sequence: CASTNTGYGYTF.

The chain links TRBV12-5 to TRBJ2-2; TRBD1 is a possible D gene (6 bases). Germline CDR1 is LGHNT and CDR2 is FRNRAP. CDR3 size: 17 residues. The V and J ends lost 0 bases and 2 bases respectively, with 13 bases between them. CDR3 region: CASGLVSPGDNTGELFF. The CDR3 DNA sequence: TGTGCTAGTGGTTTGGTATCCCCAGGGGACAACACCGGGGAGCTGTTTTTT. The complete variable domain, with remaining parts taken from reference TRBV12-5 and TRBJ2-2, reads DARVTQTPRHKVTEMGQEVTMRCQPILGHNTVFWYRQTMMQGLELLAYFRNRAPLDDSGMPKDRFSAEMPDATLATLKIQPSEPRDSAVYFCASGLVSPGDNTGELFFGEGSRLTVL.

The chain employs TRBV28 and TRBJ2-1, with TRBD2 identical over 8 bases. The V gene end was trimmed by 2 bases and the J gene end by 7 bases; junction bases not matched to a gene: 7. The CDR3 contains 15 residues. Germline V CDR1 and CDR2: MDHEN, SYDVKM. The CDR3 is CASSLRTSSRNEQFF. Here the CDR3 DNA reads TGTGCCAGCAGTTTAAGGACTAGCTCTAGGAATGAGCAGTTCTTC.

The V call is TRBV5-6, the J call TRBJ2-3; TRBD2 aligns across 7 bases. CDR1 SGHDT and CDR2 YYEEEE come from the germline V gene. Unmatched junction bases numbered 4, after V lost 5 bases and J lost 4 bases. This CDR3 is 13 amino acids long. The CDR3 coding sequence is TGTGCCAGCAGTCGACGGGGGGCAGATACGCAGTATTTT. It translates to CASSRRGADTQYF.

This rearrangement joins TRBV4-3 to TRBJ2-1; 11 bases map to TRBD2. Looked up from germline, CDR1 is LGHNA and CDR2 is YSLEER. This CDR3 contains 17 residues. V was pared by 3 bases and J by 4 bases, with 8 bases of the junction left unmatched. The CDR3: CASSQLPGLAVYNEQFF. CDR3 nucleotides: TGCGCCAGCAGCCAGTTACCGGGACTAGCGGTTTACAATGAGCAGTTCTTC.

V gene TRBV2 combines with J gene TRBJ2-7, with 11 nucleotides matching TRBD1. Germline loops: CDR1 SNHLY, CDR2 FYNNEI. Losses at the gene ends were 9 bases for V and 6 bases for J; bases not matched to a gene: 1. There are 11 residues in the CDR3. CDR3 amino acids: CARGTGGEQYF. Written as DNA, the CDR3 is TGTGCCAGAGGGACAGGGGGCGAGCAGTACTTC.

CDR3 amino acids: CASSFFGGGSSYNEQFF. CDR3 bases: TGTGCCAGCAGCTTCTTTGGGGGAGGGAGCTCCTACAATGAGCAGTTCTTC. V usage is TRBV7-3 and J usage is TRBJ2-1; 7 nucleotides align to TRBD2. CDR3 length: 17 amino acids. Germline CDR1 SGHTA, CDR2 FQGTGA. V lost 3 bases to trimming and J lost 0 bases; unmatched junction nucleotides: 8.

The chain combines TRBV6-6 with TRBJ1-1; 9 positions match TRBD1. Germline lookup yields CDR1 MNHNY and CDR2 SVGAGI (reference sequence). Unmatched junction bases numbered 8, after V lost 2 bases and J lost 7 bases. This CDR3 contains 15 residues. The DNA for the CDR3 is TGTGCCAGCAGTTACCCCGGACAGGGGTTCGGTGAAGCTTTCTTT. As protein: CASSYPGQGFGEAFF.

The J gene is TRBJ1-4, the V gene TRBV2; D ambiguous. CDR1 and CDR2 (germline): SNHLY, FYNNEI. The CDR3 runs to 13 residues. V gave up 7 bases and J gave up 8 bases, with 14 bases separating them. The CDR3 loop reads CASKNTGYEKLFF. The CDR3 region has the DNA TGTGCCAGCAAAAACACGGGGTACGAAAAACTGTTTTTT.

This sequence joins TRBV30 and TRBJ2-1, with TRBD2 identical over 8 bases. After removal of 4 bases from V and 9 bases from J, the junction contained 5 bases not matched to a gene. CDR1 is GTSNPN, CDR2 SVGIG, per germline (reference sequence). CDR3 length equals 12 residues. The CDR3 DNA reads as TGTGCCTGGAAGGGGACTAGGAGTGAGCAGTTCTTC. It yields the protein CAWKGTRSEQFF.

V is TRBV9 and J is TRBJ1-4; D is ambiguous. CDR3 length: 13 amino acids. V was pared by 2 bases and J by 5 bases, with 7 bases between. Per germline, CDR1 SGDLS and CDR2 YYNGEE. The CDR3 DNA reads as TGTGCCAGCAGCGTCGGCCGAAATGAAAAACTGTTTTTT. It is translated as CASSVGRNEKLFF. Looking up the rest from reference TRBV9 and TRBJ1-4 gives the full variable domain: DSGVTQTPKHLITATGQRVTLRCSPRSGDLSVYWYQQSLDQGLQFLIQYYNGEERAKGNILERFSAQQFPDLHSELNLSSLELGDSALYFCASSVGRNEKLFFGSGTQLSVL.

V and J are TRBV30 and TRBJ2-7; TRBD2 aligns across 13 bases. V lost 1 base and J lost 4; bases outside the gene matches: 4. This CDR3 has 15 residues. From germline, CDR1 is GTSNPN and CDR2 SVGIG (reference sequence). CDR3 nucleotide sequence: TGTGCCTGGAGTGCAGGGACTAGCGGGGCTTACGAGCAGTACTTC. It translates to CAWSAGTSGAYEQYF.

This chain links TRBV6-5 with TRBJ1-5; 11 positions match TRBD1. With 5 bases clipped from V and 4 bases from J, the junction kept 4 bases outside the gene matches. Germline CDR1 and CDR2: MNHEY and SVGAGI. CDR3 length: 15 amino acids. The CDR3 loop reads CASSRGQGANQPQHF. The CDR3 region has the DNA TGTGCCAGCAGTCGTGGACAGGGGGCTAATCAGCCCCAGCATTTT.

The chain links TRBV28 to TRBJ2-1; the D is unclear. V was shortened by 5 bases and J by 0 bases, with 17 bases between the two germline ends. CDR3 size: 17 residues. Germline CDR1 MDHEN, CDR2 SYDVKM. CDR3 sequence: CASSRRFDTSSYNEQFF. In DNA form, the CDR3 reads TGTGCCAGCAGTCGCCGTTTTGACACAAGCTCCTACAATGAGCAGTTCTTC.

This clone was observed once. The chain combines TRBV7-9 with TRBJ2-5; D is perhaps TRBD1 (6 bases). This CDR3 is 12 amino acids long. CDR1 SEHNR and CDR2 FQNEAQ come from the germline V gene (reference sequence). V was trimmed by 1 base and J by 6 bases, leaving 6 bases between them. This chain's CDR3 is CASSLGGQTQYF. The CDR3 coding sequence is TGTGCCAGCAGCTTAGGGGGGCAGACCCAGTACTTC. The variable domain in full, with the rest retrieved from reference TRBV7-9 and TRBJ2-5, is DTGVSQNPRHKITKRGQNVTFRCDPISEHNRLYWYRQTLGQGPEFLTYFQNEAQLEKSRLLSDRFSAERPKGSFSTLEIQRTEQGDSAMYLCASSLGGQTQYFGPGTRLLVL.